Presented here are 24 T cell receptor beta chains from one specimen sequenced in a study of graft-versus-host responses after intestinal transplantation. The method was immunoSEQ multiplex PCR; TCRdb's version includes in-frame clones alone and lacks a portion of them. The sample carries approximately 9,600 clones, 80% to 95% recorded once. The sample in question was PBMCs, obtained around 43 days after intestinal transplantation. The receptors stem from a human patient who received an intestinal transplant, so some T cells may come from the graft donor.

This clone was counted a single time. This chain joins TRBV2 and TRBJ1-2; D gene ambiguous. Looked up from germline, CDR1 is SNHLY and CDR2 is FYNNEI. This CDR3 spans 16 amino acids. Trimming took off 7 bases at V and 4 bases at J, with 22 bases between the two ends. In DNA form, the CDR3 reads TGTGCCAGCAAGATGGAGCTGCGGCTATTACCCTATGGCTACACCTTC. Translating gives CASKMELRLLPYGYTF. The variable domain in full, with the rest retrieved from reference TRBV2 and TRBJ1-2, is EPEVTQTPSHQVTQMGQEVILRCVPISNHLYFYWYRQILGQKVEFLVSFYNNEISEKSEIFDDQFSVERPDGSNFTLKIRSTKLEDSAMYFCASKMELRLLPYGYTFGSGTRLTVV.

The V call is TRBV5-1, the J call TRBJ2-7; D is undetermined. Germline lookup yields CDR1 SGHRS and CDR2 YFSETQ. CDR3 length: 12 amino acids. Trimming stripped 5 bases from V and 0 bases from J, with 6 bases between. This chain's CDR3 is CASRSTSYEQYF. CDR3 nucleotides: TGCGCCAGCAGATCTACCTCCTACGAGCAGTACTTC.

The gene calls are TRBV2 and TRBJ1-6, with a weak D call TRBD1 (5 bases). This CDR3 region has 15 residues. Per the germline V gene, CDR1 is SNHLY and CDR2 is FYNNEI. With 6 bases removed from V and 2 bases from J, the gap between germline ends came to 11 bases. CDR3 amino acids: CASSGRDPYNSPLHF. In nucleotides, the CDR3 is TGTGCCAGCAGCGGCCGGGACCCCTATAATTCACCCCTCCACTTT.

This chain connects TRBV14 to TRBJ1-1; D gene unclear. The CDR3 has 15 amino acids. The V end lost 0 bases, the J end lost 1 base, and 9 bases lay between the germline ends. Per the germline V gene, CDR1 is SGHDN and CDR2 is FVKESK. CDR3 residues: CASSQDPGENTEAFF. The DNA of the CDR3 is TGTGCCAGCAGCCAAGATCCCGGGGAGAACACTGAAGCTTTCTTT. The full variable domain, its missing parts supplied by reference TRBV14 and TRBJ1-1, is EAGVTQFPSHSVIEKGQTVTLRCDPISGHDNLYWYRRVMGKEIKFLLHFVKESKQDESGMPNNRFLAERTGGTYSTLKVQPAELEDSGVYFCASSQDPGENTEAFFGQGTRLTVV.

The chain carries TRBV10-1 and TRBJ1-1; 8 positions match TRBD1. The CDR3 is 11 residues long. Germline CDR1 is WNHNN and CDR2 is SYGVQD (reference sequence). With V trimmed by 5 bases and J by 11 bases, 4 bases remained unmatched. The CDR3 loop reads CASSQGQVAFF. CDR3 in DNA: TGCGCCAGCAGTCAGGGACAGGTGGCTTTCTTT.

The V call is TRBV2, the J call TRBJ1-2; 7 bases fit TRBD1. The V gene end was trimmed by 6 bases and the J gene end by 8 bases; junction bases not matched to a gene: 9. In germline, CDR1 is SNHLY, CDR2 FYNNEI. CDR3 size: 13 residues. This CDR3 is CASSARDRLGYTF. The CDR3 DNA reads as TGTGCCAGCAGCGCCCGGGACAGATTAGGCTACACCTTC.

This chain connects TRBV7-8 to TRBJ2-7, with TRBD2 identical over 8 bases. The germline CDR1 and CDR2 sequences are SGHVS and FQNEAQ. V lost 5 bases to trimming and J lost 5 bases; unmatched junction nucleotides: 8. This CDR3 region has 14 residues. The CDR3, as DNA: TGTGCCAGCAGCCACCGGGGGGGGCTGAACGAGCAGTACTTC. It codes for CASSHRGGLNEQYF.

The count of this clone is one. The chain joins TRBV11-2 to TRBJ2-7; D remains ambiguous. The CDR3 loop spans 14 amino acids. Deletions cut 1 base from V and 0 bases from J, with 7 bases between. Germline V gives CDR1 SGHAT, CDR2 FQNNGV. This chain's CDR3 is CASSLGPSSYEQYF. The CDR3 nucleotides are TGTGCCAGCAGCTTAGGCCCGAGCTCCTACGAGCAGTACTTC.

The chain has TRBV6-5 and TRBJ1-5, with a tentative D call TRBD1 (6 bases). The CDR3 runs 13 residues. Deletions cut 6 bases from V and 7 bases from J, with 13 bases between. Per germline, CDR1 MNHEY and CDR2 SVGAGI. DNA for the CDR3: TGTGCCAGCAGGCGTGGGGGCAGCCAGCCCCAGCATTTT. Translation: CASRRGGSQPQHF.

The gene calls are TRBV27 and TRBJ1-6; tentative D call: TRBD1 (6 bases). Germline CDR1 and CDR2: MNHEY and SMNVEV (reference sequence). Trimming removed 3 bases at V and 6 bases at J, with 15 bases between. The CDR3 is 16 amino acids. CDR3 bases: TGTGCCAGCAGTTTGTCTGGGGGGCCAGGTAATTCACCCCTCCACTTT. Protein: CASSLSGGPGNSPLHF.

This sequence joins TRBV29-1 and TRBJ2-3; 7 nucleotides align to TRBD2. This CDR3 has 13 residues. V was clipped by 7 bases and J by 3 bases; unmatched bases: 7. Germline CDR1 is SQVTM and CDR2 is ANQGSEA. DNA of the CDR3: TGCAGCGCCCTCGGGGGGTATACAGATACGCAGTATTTT. It translates to CSALGGYTDTQYF.

The chain is built from TRBV7-9 and TRBJ2-1; D ambiguous. The CDR3 loop spans 15 amino acids. Germline V gene lookup returns CDR1 SEHNR and CDR2 FQNEAQ (reference sequence). V dropped 1 base and J dropped 7 bases, with 14 bases sitting between them. The CDR3 protein is CASSLGVGFWNEQFF. Written as DNA, the CDR3 is TGTGCCAGCAGCTTAGGGGTTGGGTTTTGGAATGAGCAGTTCTTC.

The chain recombines TRBV9 with TRBJ1-1; the D is unclear. The CDR3 has 14 amino acids. Looked up from germline, CDR1 is SGDLS and CDR2 is YYNGEE. With 5 bases removed from V and 1 base from J, the gap between germline ends came to 12 bases. CDR3 sequence: CASRPCGQNTEAFF. CDR3 DNA: TGTGCCAGCAGACCCTGCGGCCAGAACACTGAAGCTTTCTTT.

The genes are TRBV5-4 and TRBJ2-2; no reliable D call. Trimming took off 6 bases at V and 2 bases at J, with 8 bases between the two ends. Germline assignment: CDR1 SGHNT and CDR2 YYREEE (reference sequence). This CDR3 region has 13 residues. The DNA for the CDR3 is TGTGCCAGCAAACAGTTTAACACCGGGGAGCTGTTTTTT. Its protein is CASKQFNTGELFF.

The chain has TRBV4-1 and TRBJ1-6; weak D call: TRBD1 (5 bases). The CDR3 is 12 amino acids. Trimming shortened V by 1 base and J by 10 bases, and 5 bases separated the two germline ends. Per the germline V gene, CDR1 is MGHRA and CDR2 is YSYEKL. The CDR3 spells CASSQGGSPLHF. The CDR3 nucleotides are TGCGCCAGCAGCCAAGGGGGCTCACCCCTCCACTTT.

This clone was observed once. The junction and the germline gene differ at one end; a read error may be behind it. The rearrangement uses TRBV7-7 and TRBJ2-2, with 9 nucleotides matching TRBD1. This CDR3 is built from 15 residues. Per the germline V gene, CDR1 is SSHAT and CDR2 is FNYEAQ (reference sequence). The CDR3 loop is CASKPMTGGHGELFF. The CDR3 nucleotides read TGTGCTAGCAAACCGATGACAGGGGGTCACGGGGAGCTGTTTTTT.

The chain recombines TRBV9 with TRBJ1-1; D is undetermined. V was trimmed by 1 base and J by 1 base, leaving 5 bases between them. CDR3 size: 13 residues. Germline V CDR1 and CDR2: SGDLS, YYNGEE. Written as DNA, the CDR3 is TGTGCCAGCAGCGTAACGGGGAACACTGAAGCTTTCTTT. Translating gives CASSVTGNTEAFF. The variable domain in full, with the rest retrieved from reference TRBV9 and TRBJ1-1, is DSGVTQTPKHLITATGQRVTLRCSPRSGDLSVYWYQQSLDQGLQFLIQYYNGEERAKGNILERFSAQQFPDLHSELNLSSLELGDSALYFCASSVTGNTEAFFGQGTRLTVV.

The V gene is TRBV6-1, the J gene TRBJ2-3; the D is unclear. V was pared by 2 bases and J by 2 bases, with 2 bases between. CDR1 MNHNS and CDR2 SASEGT come from the germline V gene. The CDR3 has 12 residues. The CDR3 region is CASSETTDTQYF. The CDR3 region has the DNA TGTGCCAGCAGTGAAACCACAGATACGCAGTATTTT.

The genes are TRBV29-1 and TRBJ2-7; D ambiguous. Germline V gene data show CDR1 as SQVTM and CDR2 as ANQGSEA. V lost 4 bases to trimming and J lost 2 bases, with 12 bases between them. The CDR3 sequence is 13 residues long. CDR3 loop: CSVGPDAAYEQYF. The CDR3 DNA is TGCAGCGTTGGGCCAGATGCCGCCTACGAGCAGTACTTC.

The chain links TRBV5-4 to TRBJ1-1; no clear D. The V and J ends lost 7 bases and 8 bases respectively, with 6 bases between them. This CDR3 region has 9 residues. Germline V gives CDR1 SGHNT, CDR2 YYREEE (reference sequence). The CDR3 region is CASRPEAFF. The DNA of the CDR3 is TGTGCCAGCCGGCCGGAAGCTTTCTTT.

The J gene is TRBJ1-2, the V gene TRBV9, with TRBD1 as a possible D gene (5 bases). Deletions cut 4 bases from V and 4 bases from J, with 17 bases between. Germline V lookup: CDR1 SGDLS, CDR2 YYNGEE. The CDR3 runs to 15 residues. CDR3 residues: CASSPSGGEVYGYTF. The CDR3 region has the DNA TGTGCCAGCAGCCCCTCGGGAGGGGAGGTCTATGGCTACACCTTC. The variable domain in full, with the rest retrieved from reference TRBV9 and TRBJ1-2, is DSGVTQTPKHLITATGQRVTLRCSPRSGDLSVYWYQQSLDQGLQFLIQYYNGEERAKGNILERFSAQQFPDLHSELNLSSLELGDSALYFCASSPSGGEVYGYTFGSGTRLTVV.

The J gene is TRBJ2-3, the V gene TRBV7-9; 10 bases agree with TRBD2. Germline CDR1 and CDR2: SEHNR and FQNEAQ (reference sequence). With 1 base clipped from V and 2 bases from J, the junction kept 12 bases outside the gene matches. This CDR3 comprises 19 residues. This CDR3 is CASSLVRRSSGGHTDTQYF. CDR3 coding DNA: TGTGCCAGCAGCTTAGTAAGGAGGTCTAGCGGGGGCCACACAGATACGCAGTATTTT.

This chain joins TRBV2 and TRBJ2-7; 11 bases are shared with TRBD2. Germline-derived CDR1 and CDR2 are SNHLY and FYNNEI. J gave up 2 bases and V 3 bases, and 6 bases lay outside the gene matches. This CDR3 has 16 residues. CDR3 loop: CASSDLAGGSAYEQYF. CDR3 DNA sequence: TGTGCCAGCAGTGACCTAGCGGGGGGATCGGCCTACGAGCAGTACTTC.

The genes are TRBV5-6 and TRBJ1-1; D is undetermined. CDR1 and CDR2 (germline): SGHDT, YYEEEE. V was trimmed by 3 bases and J by 3 bases, leaving 9 bases between them. CDR3 length: 13 residues. CDR3 in amino acids: CASSSSPYTEAFF. The CDR3 bases are TGTGCCAGCAGCTCATCCCCCTACACTGAAGCTTTCTTT. The variable domain in full, with the rest retrieved from reference TRBV5-6 and TRBJ1-1, is DAGVTQSPTHLIKTRGQQVTLRCSPKSGHDTVSWYQQALGQGPQFIFQYYEEEERQRGNFPDRFSGHQFPNYSSELNVNALLLGDSALYLCASSSSPYTEAFFGQGTRLTVV.